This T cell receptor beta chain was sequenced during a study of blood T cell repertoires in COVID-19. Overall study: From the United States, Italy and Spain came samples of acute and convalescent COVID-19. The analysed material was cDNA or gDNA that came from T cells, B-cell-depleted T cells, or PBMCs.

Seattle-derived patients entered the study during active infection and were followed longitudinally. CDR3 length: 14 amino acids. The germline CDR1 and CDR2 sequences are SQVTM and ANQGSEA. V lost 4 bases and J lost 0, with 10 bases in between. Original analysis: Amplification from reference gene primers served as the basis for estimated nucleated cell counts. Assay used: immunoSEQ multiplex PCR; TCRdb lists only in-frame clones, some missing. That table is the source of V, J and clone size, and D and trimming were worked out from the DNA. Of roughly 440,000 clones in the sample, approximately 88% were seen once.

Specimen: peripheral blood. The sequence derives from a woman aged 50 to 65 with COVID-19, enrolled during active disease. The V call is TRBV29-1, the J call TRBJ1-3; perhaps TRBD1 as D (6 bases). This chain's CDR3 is CSVATGNSGNTIYF. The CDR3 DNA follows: TGCAGCGTTGCGACAGGCAACTCTGGAAACACCATATATTTT.